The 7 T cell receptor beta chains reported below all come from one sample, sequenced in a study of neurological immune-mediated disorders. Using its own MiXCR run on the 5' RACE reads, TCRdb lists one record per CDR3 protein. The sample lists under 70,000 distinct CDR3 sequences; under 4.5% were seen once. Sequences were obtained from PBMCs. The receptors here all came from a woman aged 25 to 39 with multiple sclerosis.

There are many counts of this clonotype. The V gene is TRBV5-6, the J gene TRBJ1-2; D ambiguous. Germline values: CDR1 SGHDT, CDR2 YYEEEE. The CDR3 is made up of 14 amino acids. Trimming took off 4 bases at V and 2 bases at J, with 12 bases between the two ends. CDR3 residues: CASSLRNTNYGYTF. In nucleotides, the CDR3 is TGTGCCAGCAGCCTAAGGAACACAAACTATGGCTACACCTTC. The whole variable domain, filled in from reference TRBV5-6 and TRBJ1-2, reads DAGVTQSPTHLIKTRGQQVTLRCSPKSGHDTVSWYQQALGQGPQFIFQYYEEEERQRGNFPDRFSGHQFPNYSSELNVNALLLGDSALYLCASSLRNTNYGYTFGSGTRLTVV.

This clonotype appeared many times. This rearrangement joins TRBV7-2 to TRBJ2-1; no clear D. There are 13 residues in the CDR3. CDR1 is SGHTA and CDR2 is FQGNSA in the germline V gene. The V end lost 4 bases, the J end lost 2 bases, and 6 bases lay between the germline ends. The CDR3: CASSSNAYNEQFF. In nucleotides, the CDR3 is TGTGCCAGCAGCTCCAACGCCTACAATGAGCAGTTCTTC. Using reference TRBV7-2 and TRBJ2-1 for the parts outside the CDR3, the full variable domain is GAGVSQSPSNKVTEKGKDVELRCDPISGHTALYWYRQSLGQGLEFLIYFQGNSAPDKSGLPSDRFSAERTGGSVSTLTIQRTQQEDSAVYLCASSSNAYNEQFFGPGTRLTVL.

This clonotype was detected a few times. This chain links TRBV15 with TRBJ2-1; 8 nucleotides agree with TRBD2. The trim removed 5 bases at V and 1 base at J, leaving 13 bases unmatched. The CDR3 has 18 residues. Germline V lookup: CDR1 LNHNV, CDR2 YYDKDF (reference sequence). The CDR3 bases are TGTGCCACCAGCGCTGCCCCGGGACTAGGGAGATCCTACAATGAGCAGTTCTTC. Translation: CATSAAPGLGRSYNEQFF. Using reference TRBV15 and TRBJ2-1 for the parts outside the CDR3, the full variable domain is DAMVIQNPRYQVTQFGKPVTLSCSQTLNHNVMYWYQQKSSQAPKLLFHYYDKDFNNEADTPDNFQSRRPNTSFCFLDIRSPGLGDTAMYLCATSAAPGLGRSYNEQFFGPGTRLTVL.

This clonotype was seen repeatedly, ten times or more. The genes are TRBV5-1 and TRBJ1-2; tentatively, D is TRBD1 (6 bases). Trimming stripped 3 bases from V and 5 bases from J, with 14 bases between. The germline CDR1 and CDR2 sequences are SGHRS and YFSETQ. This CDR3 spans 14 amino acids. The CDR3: CASSSGDGGYGYTF. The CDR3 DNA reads TGCGCCAGCAGCTCAGGGGACGGAGGATATGGCTACACCTTC. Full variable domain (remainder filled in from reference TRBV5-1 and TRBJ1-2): KAGVTQTPRYLIKTRGQQVTLSCSPISGHRSVSWYQQTPGQGLQFLFEYFSETQRNKGNFPGRFSGRQFSNSRSEMNVSTLELGDSALYLCASSSGDGGYGYTFGSGTRLTVV.

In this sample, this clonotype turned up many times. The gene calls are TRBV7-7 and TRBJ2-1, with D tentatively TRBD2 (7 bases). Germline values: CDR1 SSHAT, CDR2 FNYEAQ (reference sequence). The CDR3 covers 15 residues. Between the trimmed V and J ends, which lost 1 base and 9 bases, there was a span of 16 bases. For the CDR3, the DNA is TGTGCCAGCAGCTTAGGGCGCGGGGGCGCGCCTGAGCAGTTCTTC. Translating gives CASSLGRGGAPEQFF.

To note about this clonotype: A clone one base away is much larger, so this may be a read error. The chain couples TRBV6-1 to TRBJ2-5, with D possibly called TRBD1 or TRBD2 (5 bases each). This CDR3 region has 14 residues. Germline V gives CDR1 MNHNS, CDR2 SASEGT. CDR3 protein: CASSEAGGIETKYF. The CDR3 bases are TGTGCCAGCAGTGAAGCTGGGGGAATTGAGACCAAGTACTTC.

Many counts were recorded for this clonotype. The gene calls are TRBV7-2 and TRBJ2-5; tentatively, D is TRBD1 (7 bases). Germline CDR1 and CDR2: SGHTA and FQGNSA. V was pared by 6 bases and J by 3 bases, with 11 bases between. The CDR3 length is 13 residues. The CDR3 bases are TGTGCCAGCAGGCAGGGGGGCAAAGAGACCCAGTACTTC. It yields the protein CASRQGGKETQYF.